These 26 T cell receptor beta chains came from one sample sequenced in a study of response to subunit inactivated influenza vaccine. TCRdb processed the RT-PCR reads anew with MiXCR; each CDR3 protein has one entry. Of 150,000 to 200,000 distinct CDR3 sequences in the sample, around 9% were seen once. The sample consisted of non-naive T cells sorted from PBMCs, taken on the day of vaccination. These TCRs come from a man between 45 and 60 years old who received an inactivated influenza vaccine.

This clonotype was seen at least ten times. V usage is TRBV19 and J usage is TRBJ2-1; 7 bases agree with TRBD2. CDR1 and CDR2 from the germline V gene are LNHDA and SQIVND (reference sequence). With 5 bases clipped from V and 6 bases from J, the junction kept 10 bases outside the gene matches. The CDR3 has 15 residues. The DNA of the CDR3 is TGTGCCAGTAGTCAGCGGGGTAAGCCTTTCAATGAGCAGTTCTTC. Amino acids: CASSQRGKPFNEQFF.

This chain joins TRBV12-3 or TRBV12-4 and TRBJ2-7; a possible D gene is TRBD2 (6 bases). This CDR3 has 14 residues. With 7 bases removed from V and 0 bases from J, the gap between germline ends came to 13 bases. The CDR3 region is CASNRAGNSYEQYF. The CDR3 bases are TGTGCCAGCAATCGGGCGGGGAACTCCTACGAGCAGTACTTC.

V usage is TRBV7-2 and J usage is TRBJ2-1; 13 nucleotides match TRBD2. This CDR3 is 15 amino acids long. The germline gives CDR1 SGHTA, CDR2 FQGNSA. The V and J ends lost 1 base and 10 bases, in that order; junction bases with no gene match: 4. CDR3 sequence (DNA): TGTGCCAGCAGCTTAGGGACTAGCGGGGGTTTCGAGCAGTTCTTC. This codes for CASSLGTSGGFEQFF.

The chain uses TRBV7-6 and TRBJ2-3; D remains unclear. The CDR3 runs 13 residues. Germline loops: CDR1 SGHVS, CDR2 FNYEAQ. The V gene lost 4 bases and the J gene lost 1 base, with 6 bases spanning the gap. The CDR3 loop is CASSSFRTDTQYF. The CDR3 DNA sequence: TGTGCCAGCAGCTCGTTTCGCACAGATACGCAGTATTTT.

V and J are TRBV6-5 and TRBJ1-1; no reliable D call. Germline lookup yields CDR1 MNHEY and CDR2 SVGAGI. This CDR3 has 16 residues. The V and J ends lost 0 bases and 0 bases respectively, with 11 bases between them. The CDR3 nucleotides are TGTGCCAGCAGTTACTCGATCGGGCAAATGAACACTGAAGCTTTCTTT. It is translated as CASSYSIGQMNTEAFF.

Many counts were recorded for this clonotype. The V and J genes are TRBV5-1 and TRBJ2-7; D may correspond to TRBD1 or TRBD2 (5 bases each). V lost 4 bases to trimming and J lost 1 base, with 12 bases between them. Germline-derived CDR1 and CDR2 are SGHRS and YFSETQ. The CDR3 extends over 14 amino acids. This chain's CDR3 is CASSPGPSSYEQYF. Here the CDR3 DNA reads TGCGCCAGCAGCCCGGGGCCCTCTTCCTACGAGCAGTACTTC.

Comments on this clonotype: This may stem from a read error, because a much larger clone lies one nucleotide away. The V call is TRBV18, the J call TRBJ2-5; 7 bases are shared with TRBD1. Germline V CDR1 and CDR2: KGHSH, LQKENI. After removal of 3 bases from V and 7 bases from J, the junction contained 11 bases not matched to a gene. The CDR3 consists of 15 residues. This CDR3 reads CASSPPGQQKATQYF. The CDR3 DNA follows: TGTGCCAGCTCACCTCCGGGACAGCAAAAAGCGACCCAGTACTTC.

This chain joins TRBV3-1 and TRBJ2-5; 12 bases are a match to TRBD2. In germline, CDR1 is LGHDT, CDR2 YNNKEL (reference sequence). V lost 2 bases and J lost 5; bases outside the gene matches: 9. The CDR3 is 17 amino acids. The CDR3: CASSQLASGGARETQYF. CDR3 in DNA: TGTGCCAGCAGCCAACTAGCTAGCGGGGGGGCCCGGGAGACCCAGTACTTC.

This clonotype was observed at least ten times. The genes are TRBV7-2 and TRBJ2-1; tentatively, D is TRBD2 (7 bases). The CDR3 is 16 residues long. CDR1 is SGHTA and CDR2 is FQGNSA in the germline V gene. V lost 0 bases, J lost 4 bases, and 13 bases lay in between. The CDR3 region has the DNA TGTGCCAGCAGCTTAGCGTGGGGGGGGGCTTACAATGAGCAGTTCTTC. It codes for CASSLAWGGAYNEQFF.

This clonotype was found a few times. This chain joins TRBV5-1 and TRBJ2-5, with D perhaps matching TRBD2 (7 bases). Germline CDR1 is SGHRS and CDR2 is YFSETQ. The CDR3 totals 17 residues. Trimming stripped 3 bases from V and 8 bases from J, with 26 bases between. CDR3 DNA sequence: TGCGCCAGCAGCTCTCGCCGTCTGTCGGGGTCGGGGGGCACCCAGTACTTC. As protein: CASSSRRLSGSGGTQYF.

This clonotype was recorded at least ten times. This chain joins TRBV27 and TRBJ2-1; D is possibly TRBD2 (7 bases). The CDR3 loop spans 14 amino acids. CDR1 and CDR2 from the germline V gene are MNHEY and SMNVEV (reference sequence). Between the trimmed V and J ends, which lost 4 bases and 8 bases, there was a span of 15 bases. The CDR3 DNA is TGTGCCAGCAGTTCCGGTAGGGGGGGCGATGAGCAGTTCTTC. Protein product: CASSSGRGGDEQFF.

This clonotype was recorded a few times. V gene TRBV12-3 or TRBV12-4 combines with J gene TRBJ2-1; 9 nucleotides align to TRBD1. The V segment lost 7 bases and the J segment 3 bases; nucleotides outside the gene matches: 7. This CDR3 is 15 amino acids long. CDR3 bases: TGTGCCAGCAACCGGGGGACAGGGTACTACAATGAGCAGTTCTTC. Encoded protein: CASNRGTGYYNEQFF.

The rearrangement links TRBV19 to TRBJ1-5; TRBD1 is a possible D gene (5 bases). The CDR3 is made up of 14 amino acids. Trimming stripped 5 bases from V and 7 bases from J, with 15 bases between. Germline CDR1 reads LNHDA; CDR2 reads SQIVND (reference sequence). The CDR3 coding sequence is TGTGCCAGTAGTGTCTCAGGGCCCCGGCAGCCCCAGCATTTT. Residues: CASSVSGPRQPQHF.

The table lists this clonotype with many counts. CDR3 in DNA: TGTGCCAGCAGTTCAGGGGGAGGGCTTTCGGATGAGCAGTTCTTC. It translates to CASSSGGGLSDEQFF. V gene TRBV27 combines with J gene TRBJ2-1, with D possibly called TRBD1 or TRBD2 (7 bases each). Germline-derived CDR1 and CDR2 are MNHEY and SMNVEV (reference sequence). This CDR3 has 15 amino acids. Between the trimmed V and J ends, which lost 4 bases and 8 bases, there was a span of 18 bases.

This clonotype was counted only a few times. The chain carries TRBV11-2 and TRBJ1-2; TRBD1 matches 8 bases. Germline loops: CDR1 SGHAT, CDR2 FQNNGV. Germline trimming cut 5 bases from V and 8 bases from J; bases unmatched to any gene: 4. This CDR3 contains 12 residues. The CDR3 protein is CASSAAGGGYTF. CDR3 DNA sequence: TGTGCCAGCAGCGCGGCAGGGGGCGGCTACACCTTC. Combining the CDR3 with reference TRBV11-2 and TRBJ1-2 gives the whole variable domain EAGVAQSPRYKIIEKRQSVAFWCNPISGHATLYWYQQILGQGPKLLIQFQNNGVVDDSQLPKDRFSAERLKGVDSTLKIQPAKLEDSAVYLCASSAAGGGYTFGSGTRLTVV.

This clonotype was picked up a small number of times. The rearrangement uses TRBV20-1 and TRBJ2-3; D ambiguous. Germline CDR1 is DFQATT and CDR2 is SNEGSKA (reference sequence). The CDR3 extends over 12 amino acids. The CDR3 bases are TGCAGGCCAGGCCGCGACACAGATACGCAGTATTTT. It translates to CRPGRDTDTQYF.

This clonotype has more than one count but fewer than ten. This chain connects TRBV5-5 to TRBJ1-6; TRBD1 agrees at 9 bases. The ends lost 0 bases at V and 7 bases at J; junction bases unmatched: 5. This CDR3 region has 16 residues. Germline V gene sequence: CDR1 SGHKS, CDR2 YYEKEE (reference sequence). CDR3 bases: TGTGCCAGCAGCTTGGTGGGACAGGGCGCGAATTCACCCCTCCACTTT. Translated, it gives CASSLVGQGANSPLHF.

Only a few counts were recorded for this clonotype. The gene calls are TRBV20-1 and TRBJ2-1, with 7 nucleotides matching TRBD2. The CDR3 has 14 residues. V lost 3 bases to trimming and J lost 9 bases; unmatched junction nucleotides: 11. Germline V lookup: CDR1 DFQATT, CDR2 SNEGSKA (reference sequence). The CDR3 reads CSASFRGSLLEQFF. The CDR3 nucleotides are TGCAGTGCTAGTTTCCGCGGGAGTCTCCTTGAGCAGTTCTTC.

This clonotype was counted between two and nine times. The chain carries TRBV6-1 and TRBJ2-2, with 13 bases fitting TRBD2. Germline V gene data show CDR1 as MNHNS and CDR2 as SASEGT. The CDR3 loop spans 15 amino acids. With V trimmed by 6 bases and J by 6 bases, 4 bases remained unmatched. The CDR3 loop is CASRPGLAGAGELFF. CDR3 bases: TGTGCCAGCAGACCCGGACTAGCGGGAGCCGGGGAGCTGTTTTTT.

In its sample, this clonotype was seen a few times. V is TRBV6-2 or TRBV6-3 and J is TRBJ2-1; 11 bases line up with TRBD2. The ends lost 4 bases at V and 8 bases at J; junction bases unmatched: 10. The germline CDR1 and CDR2 sequences are MNHEY and SVGEGT. The CDR3 covers 16 residues. The CDR3 coding sequence is TGTGCCAGCAGTTCACCGACTAGCGGGGCGGGGTATGAGCAGTTCTTC. Translation gives CASSSPTSGAGYEQFF.

The rearrangement links TRBV7-9 to TRBJ2-5; TRBD1 or TRBD2 may be the D gene (5 bases each). Germline assignment: CDR1 SEHNR and CDR2 FQNEAQ (reference sequence). The CDR3 has 14 residues. Between the trimmed V and J ends, which lost 4 bases and 7 bases, there was a span of 16 bases. CDR3 DNA: TGTGCCAGCAGCTACCTCGGGGACGAGGCGACCCAGTACTTC. It encodes CASSYLGDEATQYF.

This clonotype is labeled medium-sized (0.01 to 0.1%). V usage is TRBV12-3 or TRBV12-4 and J usage is TRBJ2-2; D unclear. V was cut by 0 bases and J by 3 bases, with 8 bases left in between. The CDR3 contains 15 residues. DNA of the CDR3: TGTGCCAGCAGTTTAGCGCCTGAGGACACCGGGGAGCTGTTTTTT. This codes for CASSLAPEDTGELFF.

In this sample, this clonotype turned up a few times. The rearrangement uses TRBV20-1 and TRBJ1-5; D not certain. The ends were cut back, 0 bases at V and 5 bases at J, with 17 bases in the middle. The CDR3 length is 16 residues. Germline V gene sequence: CDR1 DFQATT, CDR2 SNEGSKA (reference sequence). Written as DNA, the CDR3 is TGCAGTGCTAGAGACCGGACCCGACCGGCGGATCAGCCCCAGCATTTT. As protein: CSARDRTRPADQPQHF.

In its sample, this clonotype was seen a few times. J is TRBJ2-5 and V is TRBV28, with TRBD2 matching over 12 bases. Germline CDR1 and CDR2: MDHEN and SYDVKM. The V segment lost 2 bases and the J segment 1 base; nucleotides outside the gene matches: 5. This CDR3 is 17 amino acids long. CDR3 bases: TGTGCCAGCAGTTTAGGACTAGCGGGAACCCTCCAAGAGACCCAGTACTTC. This sequence encodes CASSLGLAGTLQETQYF.

A note on this clonotype: A much larger clonotype is one base distant, so this may be a read error. The rearrangement links TRBV7-9 to TRBJ1-2; D is ambiguous. This CDR3 is 11 amino acids long. Germline V lookup: CDR1 SEHNR, CDR2 FQNEAQ (reference sequence). With 6 bases removed from V and 4 bases from J, the gap between germline ends came to 6 bases. The CDR3 is CASRLFYGYTF. CDR3 nucleotide sequence: TGTGCCAGCAGGCTGTTCTATGGCTACACCTTC. The full variable domain, completed using reference TRBV7-9 and TRBJ1-2, is DTGVSQNPRHKITKRGQNVTFRCDPISEHNRLYWYRQTLGQGPEFLTYFQNEAQLEKSRLLSDRFSAERPKGSFSTLEIQRTEQGDSAMYLCASRLFYGYTFGSGTRLTVV.

V gene TRBV7-9 combines with J gene TRBJ1-5; D is ambiguous. This CDR3 comprises 17 residues. With 4 bases removed from V and 6 bases from J, the gap between germline ends came to 22 bases. The germline V gene encodes CDR1 SEHNR and CDR2 FQNEAQ (reference sequence). The CDR3, as DNA: TGTGCCAGCAGCTATAGTGGTCTTCTTGGGGTGGGTCAGCCCCAGCATTTT. This codes for CASSYSGLLGVGQPQHF.